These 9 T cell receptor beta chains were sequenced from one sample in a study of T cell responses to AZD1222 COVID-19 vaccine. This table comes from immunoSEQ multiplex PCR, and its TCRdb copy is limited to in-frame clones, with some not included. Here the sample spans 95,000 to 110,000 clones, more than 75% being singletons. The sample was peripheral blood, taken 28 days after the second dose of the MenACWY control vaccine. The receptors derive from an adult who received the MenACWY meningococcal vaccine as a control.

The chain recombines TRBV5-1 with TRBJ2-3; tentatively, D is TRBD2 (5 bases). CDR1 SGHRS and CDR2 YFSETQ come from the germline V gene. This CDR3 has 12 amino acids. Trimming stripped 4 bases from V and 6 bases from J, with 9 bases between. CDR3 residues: CASSLPGDTQYF. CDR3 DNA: TGCGCCAGCAGCCTTCCGGGGGATACGCAGTATTTT.

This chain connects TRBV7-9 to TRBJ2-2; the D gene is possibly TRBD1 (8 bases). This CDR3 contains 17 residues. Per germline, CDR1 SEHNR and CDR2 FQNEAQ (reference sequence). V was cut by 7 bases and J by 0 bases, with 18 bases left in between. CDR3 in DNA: TGTGCCAGCATCCCCAGGGGGCGGGGGCCGAACACCGGGGAGCTGTTTTTT. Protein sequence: CASIPRGRGPNTGELFF.

The CDR3 bases are TGTGCCAGCAGCATTCGGACCTCTGGGGCCAACGTCCTGACTTTC. This sequence encodes CASSIRTSGANVLTF. This chain uses TRBV11-2 with TRBJ2-6; no clear D. Between the trimmed V and J ends, which lost 5 bases and 0 bases, there was a span of 8 bases. CDR1 is SGHAT, CDR2 FQNNGV, per germline. The CDR3 loop spans 15 amino acids.

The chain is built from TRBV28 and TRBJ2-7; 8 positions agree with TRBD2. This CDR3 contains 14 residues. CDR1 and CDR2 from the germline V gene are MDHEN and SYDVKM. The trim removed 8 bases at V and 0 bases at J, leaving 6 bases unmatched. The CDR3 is CASGAGGYSYEQYF. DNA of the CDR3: TGTGCCAGCGGGGCGGGGGGATACTCCTACGAGCAGTACTTC.

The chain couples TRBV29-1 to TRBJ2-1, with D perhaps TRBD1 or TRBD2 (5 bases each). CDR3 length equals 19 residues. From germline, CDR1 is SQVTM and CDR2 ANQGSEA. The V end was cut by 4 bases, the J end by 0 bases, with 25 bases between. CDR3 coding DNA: TGCAGCGTTGCAGGCAGGGCTGGGACGGAGCAAATCTCCTACAATGAGCAGTTCTTC. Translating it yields CSVAGRAGTEQISYNEQFF.

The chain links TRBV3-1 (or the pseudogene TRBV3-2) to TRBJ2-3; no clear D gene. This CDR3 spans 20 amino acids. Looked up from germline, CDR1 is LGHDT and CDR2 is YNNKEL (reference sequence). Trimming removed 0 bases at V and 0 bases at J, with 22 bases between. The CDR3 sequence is CASSQDHRVSGGSSTDTQYF. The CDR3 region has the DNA TGTGCCAGCAGCCAAGATCATCGCGTGTCGGGCGGTTCTAGCACAGATACGCAGTATTTT.

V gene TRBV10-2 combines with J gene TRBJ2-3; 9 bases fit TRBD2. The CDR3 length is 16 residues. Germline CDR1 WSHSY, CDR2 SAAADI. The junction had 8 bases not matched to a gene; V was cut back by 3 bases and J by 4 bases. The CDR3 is CASSDGSSGVSDTQYF. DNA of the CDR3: TGCGCCAGCAGTGATGGTTCTAGCGGGGTGTCAGATACGCAGTATTTT.

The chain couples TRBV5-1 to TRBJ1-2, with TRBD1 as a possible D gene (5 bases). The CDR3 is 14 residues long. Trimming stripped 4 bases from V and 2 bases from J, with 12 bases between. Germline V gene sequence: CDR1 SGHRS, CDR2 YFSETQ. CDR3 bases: TGCGCCAGCAGCCCATCCGGGACGAACTATGGCTACACCTTC. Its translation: CASSPSGTNYGYTF.

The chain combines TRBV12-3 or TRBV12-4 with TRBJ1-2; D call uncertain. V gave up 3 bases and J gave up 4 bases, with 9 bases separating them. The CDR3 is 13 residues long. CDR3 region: CASSFGGFYGYTF. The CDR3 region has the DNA TGTGCCAGCAGTTTCGGAGGGTTCTATGGCTACACCTTC.